This T cell receptor (beta chain) was profiled in a study of cytomegalovirus exposure and HLA in healthy donors. Profiling relied on immunoSEQ multiplex PCR, and the TCRdb table lists in-frame clones only, not all of them. The sample consists of 150,000 to 200,000 clones, approximately 86% of them appearing once. The CDR3 length is 16 residues. Germline V gene sequence: CDR1 SGHDT, CDR2 YYEEEE. V lost 1 base to trimming and J lost 0 bases, with 14 bases between them. This clone appeared a few times. Its cognate antigen is unknown. Whole-study findings and limits: It was 150 or so TCR beta chains that were listed as cytomegalovirus-associated. The tendency of first-cohort TCR clusters to co-occur in the roughly 120 validation repertoires was identified by a subsequent analysis. There were some public TCRs occurring in many donors, but most TCR sequences were rare.

The sample consisted of PBMCs. This TCR was recovered from a woman younger than 30 in good health and CMV-seronegative. J is TRBJ2-7 and V is TRBV5-6; possibly TRBD1 for D (6 bases). CDR3 residues: CASSLMGQQSSYEQYF. In DNA, the CDR3 is TGTGCCAGCAGCTTGATGGGACAACAGAGCTCCTACGAGCAGTACTTC.